Shown below are 21 T cell receptor beta chains from a single sample sequenced in a study of CD8 T cells in ankylosing spondylitis. Study observations and caveats: A motif in TCR beta, a set of eight highly homologous variants, appeared characteristic of ankylosing spondylitis blood.

TCRdb independently ran MiXCR on the 5' RACE reads; one entry per CDR3 protein. The data hold hundreds of thousands of distinct CDR3 sequences, with 15% to 20% observed a single time. These receptors are not linked to any known antigen. Sequencing was carried out using blood, either unsorted or a sorted T cell fraction (not recorded which). Receptor source: a male donor with ankylosing spondylitis.

The J gene is TRBJ2-3, the V gene TRBV7-3; 8 bases align to TRBD2. Germline V gene data show CDR1 as SGHTA and CDR2 as FQGTGA. The CDR3 length is 14 residues. V was clipped by 4 bases and J by 4 bases; unmatched bases: 4. The CDR3 bases are TGTGCCAGCAGCTATCTAGCGGGTTCAGATACGCAGTATTTT. This sequence encodes CASSYLAGSDTQYF.

This clonotype has a handful of counts. The V gene is TRBV28, the J gene TRBJ2-3, with TRBD1 matching over 9 bases. There are 20 residues in the CDR3. V trimming: 3 bases; J trimming: 2 bases; junction bases outside the gene matches: 18. Per germline, CDR1 MDHEN and CDR2 SYDVKM. CDR3 in amino acids: CASSLLGTRDRDPDTDTQYF. DNA for the CDR3: TGTGCCAGCAGTTTGTTGGGGACCCGGGACAGGGATCCCGACACAGATACGCAGTATTTT. The variable domain in full, completed from reference TRBV28 and TRBJ2-3, reads DVKVTQSSRYLVKRTGEKVFLECVQDMDHENMFWYRQDPGLGLRLIYFSYDVKMKEKGDIPEGYSVSREKKERFSLILESASTNQTSMYLCASSLLGTRDRDPDTDTQYFGPGTRLTVL.

This clonotype was picked up a small number of times. The genes are TRBV28 and TRBJ1-5; no definite D call. Germline CDR1 and CDR2: MDHEN and SYDVKM. V lost 3 bases to trimming and J lost 6 bases, with 9 bases between them. The CDR3 covers 13 residues. The CDR3 loop is CASSFTIRQPQHF. The CDR3 DNA is TGTGCCAGCAGTTTTACTATCCGTCAGCCCCAGCATTTT.

The chain uses TRBV11-3 and TRBJ2-1; TRBD2 might be the D (5 bases). The CDR3 is made up of 15 amino acids. CDR1 and CDR2 from the germline V gene are SGHNT and YENEEA. The V end lost 5 bases, the J end lost 7 bases, and 18 bases lay between the germline ends. CDR3 sequence: CASSPPPRDENEQFF. Written as DNA, the CDR3 is TGTGCCAGCAGCCCCCCACCCCGGGATGAGAATGAGCAGTTCTTC.

The table lists this clonotype with a few counts. V is TRBV7-6 and J is TRBJ2-1; D is perhaps TRBD1 (6 bases). CDR3 length: 16 residues. Germline loops: CDR1 SGHVS, CDR2 FNYEAQ. The V gene lost 2 bases and the J gene lost 0 bases, with 11 bases spanning the gap. CDR3 sequence reads: CASSLFRGSSYNEQFF. The CDR3 coding sequence is TGTGCCAGCAGCTTATTTAGGGGGAGCTCCTACAATGAGCAGTTCTTC.

The chain combines TRBV28 with TRBJ2-3; tentative D call: TRBD1 (5 bases). The germline V gene has CDR1 MDHEN and CDR2 SYDVKM. The length of the CDR3 is 14 residues. Trimming took off 2 bases at V and 2 bases at J, with 8 bases between the two ends. CDR3 DNA sequence: TGTGCCAGCAGTTTAGAGACAGACACAGATACGCAGTATTTT. Translation gives CASSLETDTDTQYF.

The chain carries TRBV19 and TRBJ1-4, with D unclear. There are 16 residues in the CDR3. Trimming left V 7 bases short and J 3 bases short, with 18 bases between. The germline gives CDR1 LNHDA, CDR2 SQIVND (reference sequence). CDR3 bases: TGTGCCAGTACCTCCGGGCCAGGCATGGCTAATGAAAAACTGTTTTTT. It codes for CASTSGPGMANEKLFF.

This clonotype was counted a few times. The V and J genes are TRBV28 and TRBJ2-5; TRBD2 aligns across 7 bases. The CDR3 spans 15 residues. Germline CDR1 is MDHEN and CDR2 is SYDVKM. The ends lost 4 bases at V and 2 bases at J; junction bases unmatched: 7. CDR3 sequence: CASSSRLAAQETQYF. CDR3 DNA: TGTGCCAGCAGTTCCCGGCTAGCGGCACAAGAGACCCAGTACTTC. The whole variable domain, filled in from reference TRBV28 and TRBJ2-5, reads DVKVTQSSRYLVKRTGEKVFLECVQDMDHENMFWYRQDPGLGLRLIYFSYDVKMKEKGDIPEGYSVSREKKERFSLILESASTNQTSMYLCASSSRLAAQETQYFGPGTRLLVL.

This clonotype came up many times. This chain joins TRBV29-1 and TRBJ2-7; D not certain. Trimming cost V 2 bases and J 7 bases, with 9 bases left between them. Germline V gives CDR1 SQVTM, CDR2 ANQGSEA. This CDR3 has 11 residues. CDR3 in amino acids: CSVENSLEQYF. The CDR3 nucleotides read TGCAGCGTTGAAAACAGCCTGGAGCAGTACTTC.

Many counts were recorded for this clonotype. The chain carries TRBV20-1 and TRBJ1-1; a possible D gene is TRBD1 (5 bases). The germline V and J ends were trimmed by 0 bases and 3 bases, with 11 bases remaining between them. This CDR3 has 14 amino acids. Germline V gene data show CDR1 as DFQATT and CDR2 as SNEGSKA (reference sequence). DNA of the CDR3: TGCAGTGCTAGAGATGGGGCGGGGGACACTGAAGCTTTCTTT. Translation: CSARDGAGDTEAFF.

This clonotype was seen a handful of times. The chain uses TRBV12-5 and TRBJ2-3; no clear D gene. V dropped 5 bases and J dropped 3 bases, with 9 bases sitting between them. CDR3 length: 13 amino acids. CDR1 and CDR2 (germline): LGHNT, FRNRAP. The DNA for the CDR3 is TGTGCTAGTGGTCCCCCAAAAACAGATACGCAGTATTTT. Translation gives CASGPPKTDTQYF. Looking up the rest from reference TRBV12-5 and TRBJ2-3 gives the full variable domain: DARVTQTPRHKVTEMGQEVTMRCQPILGHNTVFWYRQTMMQGLELLAYFRNRAPLDDSGMPKDRFSAEMPDATLATLKIQPSEPRDSAVYFCASGPPKTDTQYFGPGTRLTVL.

This clonotype was detected a few times. The chain couples TRBV6-5 to TRBJ2-3, with D unclear. The CDR3 has 15 residues. From germline, CDR1 is MNHEY and CDR2 SVGAGI. With 0 bases removed from V and 0 bases from J, the gap between germline ends came to 7 bases. For the CDR3, the DNA is TGTGCCAGCAGTTACTCGGGGTCCAGCACAGATACGCAGTATTTT. Amino acids: CASSYSGSSTDTQYF.

In this sample, this clonotype turned up a few times. This chain joins TRBV29-1 and TRBJ2-7; D is unresolved. The germline V gene encodes CDR1 SQVTM and CDR2 ANQGSEA. Trimming took 5 bases from V and 2 from J, leaving 7 bases between them. The length of the CDR3 is 11 residues. CDR3 DNA sequence: TGCAGCGTTCTTAACCCCTACGAGCAGTACTTC. Translating it yields CSVLNPYEQYF.

The chain links TRBV5-6 to TRBJ2-5, with 12 bases aligning to TRBD1. The CDR3 is 15 residues long. V was clipped by 4 bases and J by 5 bases; unmatched bases: 6. Germline CDR1 and CDR2: SGHDT and YYEEEE. The CDR3 protein is CASSRGTGGSETQYF. The CDR3 DNA reads TGTGCCAGCAGCCGCGGGACAGGGGGCTCGGAGACCCAGTACTTC. Looking up the rest from reference TRBV5-6 and TRBJ2-5 gives the full variable domain: DAGVTQSPTHLIKTRGQQVTLRCSPKSGHDTVSWYQQALGQGPQFIFQYYEEEERQRGNFPDRFSGHQFPNYSSELNVNALLLGDSALYLCASSRGTGGSETQYFGPGTRLLVL.

This clonotype was observed many times. This chain links TRBV11-2 with TRBJ1-1; 7 nucleotides align to TRBD1. CDR1 is SGHAT, CDR2 FQNNGV, per germline. CDR3 length: 14 residues. The V and J ends lost 1 base and 4 bases, in that order; junction bases with no gene match: 3. CDR3 nucleotides: TGTGCCAGCAGCTTAGGTGGGACAGTCACTGAAGCTTTCTTT. Amino acids: CASSLGGTVTEAFF.

The J gene is TRBJ2-1, the V gene TRBV20-1; 12 bases fit TRBD2. Trimming took 3 bases from V and 7 from J; bases not matched to a gene: 7. The CDR3 is made up of 15 amino acids. The germline V gene has CDR1 DFQATT and CDR2 SNEGSKA (reference sequence). The DNA of the CDR3 is TGCAGTGCTAGGATACTAGCGGGGGGACCGAATGAGCAGTTCTTC. It specifies CSARILAGGPNEQFF.

V usage is TRBV15 and J usage is TRBJ1-5, with 7 bases identical to TRBD1. CDR3 size: 17 residues. V shed 0 bases and J 3 bases; nucleotides not matched to a gene: 8. Germline CDR1 and CDR2: LNHNV and YYDKDF (reference sequence). CDR3 nucleotide sequence: TGTGCCACCAGCAGAGATGGGGGCCAGGGGGACAATCAGCCCCAGCATTTT. This gives the protein CATSRDGGQGDNQPQHF.

This clonotype was recorded at least ten times. CDR3 loop: CASRTRTGGPADTQYF. The DNA of the CDR3 is TGTGCCAGCAGAACCCGGACAGGGGGACCCGCAGATACGCAGTATTTT. This chain uses TRBV12-3 or TRBV12-4 with TRBJ2-3; TRBD1 agrees at 10 bases. This CDR3 contains 16 residues. V shed 6 bases and J 4 bases; nucleotides not matched to a gene: 10.

This clonotype was observed many times. The chain has TRBV5-1 and TRBJ1-1; weak D call: TRBD1 (5 bases). Germline V CDR1 and CDR2: SGHRS, YFSETQ. The CDR3 has 14 amino acids. Trimming took 0 bases from V and 6 from J, leaving 12 bases between them. This CDR3 is CASSLAGGVAEAFF. In DNA, the CDR3 is TGCGCCAGCAGCTTGGCCGGAGGGGTCGCTGAAGCTTTCTTT.

The chain has TRBV7-9 and TRBJ2-7; TRBD1 aligns across 11 bases. The CDR3 is made up of 15 amino acids. Germline V lookup: CDR1 SEHNR, CDR2 FQNEAQ (reference sequence). J lost 2 bases, V lost 5 bases, and 5 bases had no gene match. The DNA of the CDR3 is TGTGCCAGCAGCGCCCCGGGACAGGGGGCCTACGAGCAGTACTTC. Translated, it gives CASSAPGQGAYEQYF.

This clonotype has a handful of counts. V usage is TRBV3-1 and J usage is TRBJ2-3, with 9 bases aligning to TRBD2. Germline V gene lookup returns CDR1 LGHDT and CDR2 YNNKEL (reference sequence). The V segment lost 0 bases and the J segment 8 bases; nucleotides outside the gene matches: 6. The CDR3 extends over 15 amino acids. The CDR3 DNA sequence: TGTGCCAGCAGCCAAGAAGGGCTAGCGGGAACTACGCAGTATTTT. Its translation is CASSQEGLAGTTQYF.